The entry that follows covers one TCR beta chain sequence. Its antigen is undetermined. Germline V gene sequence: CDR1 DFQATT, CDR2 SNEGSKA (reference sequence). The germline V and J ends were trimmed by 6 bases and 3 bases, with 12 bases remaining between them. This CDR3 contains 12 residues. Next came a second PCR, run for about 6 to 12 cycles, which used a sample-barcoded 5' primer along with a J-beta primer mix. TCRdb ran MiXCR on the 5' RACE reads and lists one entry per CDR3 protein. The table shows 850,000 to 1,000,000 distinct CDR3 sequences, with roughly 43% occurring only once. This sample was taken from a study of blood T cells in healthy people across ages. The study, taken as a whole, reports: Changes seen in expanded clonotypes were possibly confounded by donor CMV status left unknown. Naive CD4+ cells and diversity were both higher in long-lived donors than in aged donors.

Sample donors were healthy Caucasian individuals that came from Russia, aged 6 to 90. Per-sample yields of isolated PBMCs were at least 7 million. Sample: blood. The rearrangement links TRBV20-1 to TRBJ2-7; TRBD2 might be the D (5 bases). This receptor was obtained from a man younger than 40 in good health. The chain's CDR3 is CSATAVLYEQYF. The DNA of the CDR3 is TGCAGTGCCACAGCGGTACTCTACGAGCAGTACTTC.